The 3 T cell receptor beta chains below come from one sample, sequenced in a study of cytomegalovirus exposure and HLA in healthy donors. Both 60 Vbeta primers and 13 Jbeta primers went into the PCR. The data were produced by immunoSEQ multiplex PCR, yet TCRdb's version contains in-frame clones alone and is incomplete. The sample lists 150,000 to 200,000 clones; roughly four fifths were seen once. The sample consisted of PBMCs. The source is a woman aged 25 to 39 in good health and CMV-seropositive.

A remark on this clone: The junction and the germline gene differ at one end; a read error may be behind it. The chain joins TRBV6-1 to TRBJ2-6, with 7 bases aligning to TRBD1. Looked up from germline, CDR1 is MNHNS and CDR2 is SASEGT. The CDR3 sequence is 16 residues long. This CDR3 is CASSQADRAGANVLTF. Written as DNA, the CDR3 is TGTGCCAGCAGTCAAGCCGACAGGGCTGGGGCCAACGTCCTGACTTTC.

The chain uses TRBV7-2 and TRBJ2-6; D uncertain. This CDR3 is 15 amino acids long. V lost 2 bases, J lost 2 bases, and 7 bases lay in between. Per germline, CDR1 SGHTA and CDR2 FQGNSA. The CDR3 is CASSLLSAGANVLTF. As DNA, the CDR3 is TGTGCCAGCAGCTTATTGTCCGCTGGGGCCAACGTCCTGACTTTC.

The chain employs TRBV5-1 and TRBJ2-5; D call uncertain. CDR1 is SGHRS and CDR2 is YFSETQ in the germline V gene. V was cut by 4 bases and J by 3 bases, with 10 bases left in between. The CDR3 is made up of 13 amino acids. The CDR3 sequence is CASSLAGKETQYF. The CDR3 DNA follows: TGCGCCAGCAGCCTGGCCGGTAAAGAGACCCAGTACTTC.